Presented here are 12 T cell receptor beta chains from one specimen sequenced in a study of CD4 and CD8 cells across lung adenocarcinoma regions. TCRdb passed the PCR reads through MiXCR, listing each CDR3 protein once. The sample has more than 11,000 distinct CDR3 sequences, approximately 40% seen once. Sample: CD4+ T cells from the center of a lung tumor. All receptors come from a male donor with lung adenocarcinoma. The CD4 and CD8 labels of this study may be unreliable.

For the CDR3, the DNA is TGTGCCAGCAGTGGGTTAGGAGAACGAGGTTTCGAGCAGTACTTC. It is translated as CASSGLGERGFEQYF. This chain connects TRBV6-1 to TRBJ2-5; D is ambiguous. The DNA end lines up better with TRBJ2-7; the J call may be wrong. In germline, CDR1 is MNHNS, CDR2 SASEGT. The CDR3 contains 15 residues.

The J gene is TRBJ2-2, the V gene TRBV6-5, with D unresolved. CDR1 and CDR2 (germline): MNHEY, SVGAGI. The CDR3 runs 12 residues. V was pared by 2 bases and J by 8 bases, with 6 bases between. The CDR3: CASSYNGGELFF. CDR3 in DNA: TGTGCCAGCAGTTACAACGGAGGGGAGCTGTTTTTT.

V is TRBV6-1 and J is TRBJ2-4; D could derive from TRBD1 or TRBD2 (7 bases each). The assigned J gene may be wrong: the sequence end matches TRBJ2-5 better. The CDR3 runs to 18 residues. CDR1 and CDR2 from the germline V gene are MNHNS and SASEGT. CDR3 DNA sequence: TGTGCCAGCAGTGAAAGGGCAGGGGGGGGACGAGCCAAAAAGACCCAGTACTTC. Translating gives CASSERAGGGRAKKTQYF.

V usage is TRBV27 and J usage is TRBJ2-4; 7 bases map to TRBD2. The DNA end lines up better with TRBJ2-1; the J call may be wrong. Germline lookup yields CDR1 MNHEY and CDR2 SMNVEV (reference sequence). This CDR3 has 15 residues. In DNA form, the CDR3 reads TGTGCCAGCAGTCTCGTGGCGGGAGCGAACAACGTGCAGTTCTTC. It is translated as CASSLVAGANNVQFF.

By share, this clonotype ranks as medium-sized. As DNA, the CDR3 is TGTGCCAGCACCCTCGGGGAAGGGGTCGACGAGCAGTACTTC. It yields the protein CASTLGEGVDEQYF. The chain is built from TRBV6-1 and TRBJ2-5; perhaps D is TRBD1 or TRBD2 (5 bases each). The J call may be wrong; the DNA end is better matched by TRBJ2-7. This CDR3 comprises 14 residues. Germline V gene lookup returns CDR1 MNHNS and CDR2 SASEGT.

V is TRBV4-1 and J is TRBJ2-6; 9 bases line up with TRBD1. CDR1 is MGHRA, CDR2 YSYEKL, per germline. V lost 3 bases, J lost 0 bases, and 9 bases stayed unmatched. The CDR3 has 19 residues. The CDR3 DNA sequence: TGCGCCAGCAGCCATAGTAGACAGGGGGATCTCTCTGGGGCCAACGTCCTGACTTTC. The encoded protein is CASSHSRQGDLSGANVLTF.

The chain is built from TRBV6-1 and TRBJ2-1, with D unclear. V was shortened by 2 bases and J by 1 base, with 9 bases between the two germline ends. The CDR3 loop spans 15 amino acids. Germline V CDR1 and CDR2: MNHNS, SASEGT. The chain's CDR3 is CASSESASSYNEQFF. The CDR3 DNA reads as TGTGCCAGCAGTGAATCGGCTTCTTCCTACAATGAGCAGTTCTTC.

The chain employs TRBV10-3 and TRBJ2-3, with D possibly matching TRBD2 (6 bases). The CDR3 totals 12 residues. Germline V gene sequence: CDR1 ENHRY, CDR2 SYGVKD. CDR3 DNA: TGTGCGGGCGTTCGGGACTCCAACGCGCAGTATTTT. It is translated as CAGVRDSNAQYF.

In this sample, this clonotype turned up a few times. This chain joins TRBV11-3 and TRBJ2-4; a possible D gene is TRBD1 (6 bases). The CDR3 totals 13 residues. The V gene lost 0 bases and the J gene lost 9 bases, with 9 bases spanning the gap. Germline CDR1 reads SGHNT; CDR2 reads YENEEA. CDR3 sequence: CASSLDLQGIQYF. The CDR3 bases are TGTGCCAGCAGCTTAGATCTACAGGGCATTCAGTACTTC.

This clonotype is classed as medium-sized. DNA of the CDR3: TGTGCCATCAGTGATGTAGCGGGAGGGAAAGATGAGCAGTTCTTC. Translated, it gives CAISDVAGGKDEQFF. The chain joins TRBV10-3 to TRBJ2-1, with TRBD2 identical over 11 bases. This CDR3 region has 15 residues. Germline loops: CDR1 ENHRY, CDR2 SYGVKD. Losses at the gene ends were 3 bases for V and 8 bases for J; bases not matched to a gene: 6.

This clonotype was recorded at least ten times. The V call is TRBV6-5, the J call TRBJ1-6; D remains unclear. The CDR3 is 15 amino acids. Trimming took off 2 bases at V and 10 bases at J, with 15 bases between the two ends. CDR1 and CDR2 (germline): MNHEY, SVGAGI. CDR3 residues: CASSYTSESGSPLHF. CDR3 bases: TGTGCCAGCAGTTACACCTCGGAGAGCGGGTCACCCCTCCACTTT.

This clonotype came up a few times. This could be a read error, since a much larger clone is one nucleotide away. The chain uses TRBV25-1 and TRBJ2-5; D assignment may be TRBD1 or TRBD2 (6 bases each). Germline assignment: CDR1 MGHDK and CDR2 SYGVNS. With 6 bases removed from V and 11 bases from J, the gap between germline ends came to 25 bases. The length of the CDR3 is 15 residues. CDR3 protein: CASSSGGLSYNEQYF. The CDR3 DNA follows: TGTGCCAGCAGCAGTGGGGGGCTCTCCTACAATGAGCAGTACTTC.